A single sample is the source of the 15 T cell receptor beta chains below, sequenced in a study of Graves' ophthalmopathy and Graves' hyperthyroidism. From RNA, the CDR3 regions of TCR beta chains were amplified and sequenced. Second-round multiplex PCR followed a first-round RT-PCR using HTBI primers. TCRdb reanalysed the multiplex PCR reads using MiXCR and keeps one entry per CDR3 protein. The repertoire consists of roughly 160,000 distinct CDR3 sequences, with about 40% occurring once and the leading ten covering roughly 5.8%. Sequences were obtained from peripheral blood. The receptors come from a woman aged 35 to 49 with Graves' ophthalmopathy.

The chain combines TRBV7-2 with TRBJ2-5; 8 bases match TRBD2. The germline V gene has CDR1 SGHTA and CDR2 FQGNSA. This CDR3 region has 13 residues. V lost 7 bases to trimming and J lost 3 bases; unmatched junction nucleotides: 4. CDR3 amino acids: CASKSTSEETQYF. The CDR3 region has the DNA TGTGCCAGCAAATCGACTAGCGAAGAGACCCAGTACTTC.

This clonotype showed up many times. The rearrangement joins TRBV27 to TRBJ2-7; the D call may be TRBD1 or TRBD2 (9 bases each). Trimming removed 3 bases at V and 7 bases at J, with 31 bases between. CDR3 length: 19 amino acids. CDR1 and CDR2 (germline): MNHEY, SMNVEV (reference sequence). The CDR3 region is CASSFGTGIGAGGPGEQYF. The CDR3 bases are TGTGCCAGCAGTTTTGGGACAGGGATTGGCGCGGGAGGGCCAGGGGAGCAGTACTTC.

The table lists this clonotype with many counts. The chain combines TRBV12-3 or TRBV12-4 with TRBJ2-7, with 7 bases matching TRBD2. CDR3 size: 14 residues. V lost 9 bases to trimming and J lost 1 base; unmatched junction nucleotides: 9. CDR3: CASRRASGSYEQYF. The CDR3 region has the DNA TGTGCCAGTAGGAGAGCTAGCGGTTCCTACGAGCAGTACTTC.

The chain is built from TRBV6-1 and TRBJ1-1, with a possible D match to TRBD1 (6 bases). Germline V lookup: CDR1 MNHNS, CDR2 SASEGT. The CDR3 totals 13 residues. V gave up 7 bases and J gave up 1 base, with 10 bases separating them. The chain's CDR3 is CASTLTGNTEAFF. The CDR3 nucleotides read TGTGCCAGCACGCTGACAGGGAACACTGAAGCTTTCTTT.

This clonotype was observed at least ten times. This chain joins TRBV9 and TRBJ2-2; D tentatively fits TRBD1 or TRBD2 (5 bases each). With 2 bases removed from V and 2 bases from J, the gap between germline ends came to 10 bases. This CDR3 contains 15 residues. Looked up from germline, CDR1 is SGDLS and CDR2 is YYNGEE. In DNA, the CDR3 is TGTGCCAGCAGCGTCGGGACGGGAAACACCGGGGAGCTGTTTTTT. Translated: CASSVGTGNTGELFF.

This clonotype was detected many times. The chain couples TRBV5-1 to TRBJ1-2, with D tentatively TRBD1 (5 bases). This CDR3 region has 15 residues. CDR1 is SGHRS and CDR2 is YFSETQ in the germline V gene. V was shortened by 2 bases and J by 1 base, with 12 bases between the two germline ends. The CDR3, as DNA: TGCGCCAGCAGCTTAAGTCCGGGGGATAACTATGGCTACACCTTC. Translation gives CASSLSPGDNYGYTF.

The sample holds many counts of this clonotype. The chain links TRBV18 to TRBJ1-1, with D maybe TRBD1 (6 bases). The CDR3 has 15 residues. Trimming cost V 0 bases and J 7 bases, with 15 bases left between them. CDR1 and CDR2 from the germline V gene are KGHSH and LQKENI. The CDR3 nucleotides are TGTGCCAGCTCACCACCGAAGATGGGGGCTGGTGAAGCTTTCTTT. This codes for CASSPPKMGAGEAFF.

This clonotype showed up just once. The V gene is TRBV28, the J gene TRBJ2-5; 7 bases are a match to TRBD2. Germline V gives CDR1 MDHEN, CDR2 SYDVKM. The CDR3 is made up of 12 amino acids. The trim removed 7 bases at V and 7 bases at J, leaving 6 bases unmatched. This chain's CDR3 is CASTPTGGTQYF. The CDR3 bases are TGTGCCAGCACTCCGACGGGAGGGACCCAGTACTTC.

This clonotype was found many times. The chain joins TRBV18 to TRBJ2-7, with D maybe TRBD1 (6 bases). V was shortened by 3 bases and J by 6 bases, with 15 bases between the two germline ends. This CDR3 spans 14 amino acids. The V gene's germline CDR1 is KGHSH and CDR2 LQKENI. The CDR3 sequence is CASSPSDTGSEQYF. Here the CDR3 DNA reads TGTGCCAGCTCACCGAGCGACACAGGGTCCGAGCAGTACTTC.

This clonotype was found many times. V is TRBV2 and J is TRBJ2-7; possible D gene TRBD2, 6 bases. This CDR3 comprises 12 residues. V was clipped by 3 bases and J by 13 bases, with 16 bases between them. The germline gives CDR1 SNHLY, CDR2 FYNNEI. The CDR3 sequence is CASSESEGRVYF. CDR3 nucleotides: TGTGCCAGCAGTGAGTCGGAGGGACGAGTCTACTTC.

The chain recombines TRBV12-3 or TRBV12-4 with TRBJ2-7; no clear D. The V and J ends lost 5 bases and 6 bases respectively, with 17 bases between them. The CDR3 runs to 14 residues. CDR3 nucleotide sequence: TGTGCCAGCAGTCTAGTTTTGGGGATCGGCGAGCAGTACTTC. Amino acid sequence: CASSLVLGIGEQYF.

The rearrangement uses TRBV27 and TRBJ1-1; perhaps TRBD1 as D (6 bases). Trimming shortened V by 7 bases and J by 1 base, and 13 bases separated the two germline ends. Looked up from germline, CDR1 is MNHEY and CDR2 is SMNVEV (reference sequence). The CDR3 covers 14 residues. The DNA of the CDR3 is TGTGCCAGCATCCAGAGACAGGCGAACACTGAAGCTTTCTTT. This encodes CASIQRQANTEAFF.

This clonotype was seen ten or more times. The chain uses TRBV5-1 and TRBJ1-5, with a tentative D call TRBD1 (5 bases). The germline V gene has CDR1 SGHRS and CDR2 YFSETQ. The V end lost 2 bases, the J end lost 6 bases, and 12 bases lay between the germline ends. This CDR3 comprises 14 residues. CDR3 sequence (DNA): TGCGCCAGCAGCTTAGGGGAGATGGGTCAGCCCCAGCATTTT. This gives the protein CASSLGEMGQPQHF.

Many counts were recorded for this clonotype. The rearrangement links TRBV6-5 to TRBJ2-5, with TRBD2 matching over 12 bases. The V gene's germline CDR1 is MNHEY and CDR2 SVGAGI. Trimming removed 4 bases from V and 4 bases from J; junction bases left unmatched: 4. The CDR3 contains 15 residues. CDR3 loop: CASSSQTSGGETQYF. Here the CDR3 DNA reads TGTGCCAGCAGTTCTCAGACTAGCGGGGGAGAGACCCAGTACTTC.

This clonotype was recorded many times. The chain combines TRBV6-5 with TRBJ1-3; no definite D call. Per germline, CDR1 MNHEY and CDR2 SVGAGI. V shed 0 bases and J shed 16 bases, with 19 bases lying between them. The CDR3 sequence is 14 residues long. CDR3 loop: CASSYSSVFAETYF. The DNA of the CDR3 is TGTGCCAGCAGTTACTCGAGTGTCTTTGCAGAGACGTATTTT.